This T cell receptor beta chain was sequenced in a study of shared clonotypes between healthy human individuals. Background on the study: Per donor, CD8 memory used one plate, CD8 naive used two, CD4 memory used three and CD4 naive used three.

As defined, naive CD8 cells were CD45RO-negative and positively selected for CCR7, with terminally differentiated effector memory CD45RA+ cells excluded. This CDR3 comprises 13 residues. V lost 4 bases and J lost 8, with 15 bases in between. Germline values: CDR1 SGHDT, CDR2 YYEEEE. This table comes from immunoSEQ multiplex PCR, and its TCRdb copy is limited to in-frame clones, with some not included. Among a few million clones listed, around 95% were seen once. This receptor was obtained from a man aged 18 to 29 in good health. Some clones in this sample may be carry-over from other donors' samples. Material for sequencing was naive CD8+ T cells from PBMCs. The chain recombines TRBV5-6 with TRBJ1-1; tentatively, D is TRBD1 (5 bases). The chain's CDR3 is CASSIRQSQEAFF. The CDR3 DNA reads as TGTGCCAGCAGCATTCGACAGAGCCAGGAAGCTTTCTTT.